This passage covers 28 T cell receptor beta chains from one sample sequenced in a study of T cell changes during pregnancy in multiple sclerosis. TCRdb keeps only in-frame clones here, not all; method: immunoSEQ multiplex PCR. The table shows around 88,000 clones, with approximately 90% occurring only once. The sequencing used peripheral blood, collected after pregnancy. Receptor source: a female donor in good health, enrolled as a control in a pregnancy study.

V is TRBV18 and J is TRBJ2-2; 8 bases match TRBD2. CDR1 KGHSH and CDR2 LQKENI come from the germline V gene. The CDR3 sequence is 14 residues long. The J segment lost 5 bases and the V segment lost 8 bases, leaving 7 bases of the junction unmatched. The CDR3 reads CASEAGGRTGELFF. For the CDR3, the DNA is TGTGCCAGCGAGGCGGGGGGCCGGACCGGGGAGCTGTTTTTT. Variable domain in full (rest from reference TRBV18 and TRBJ2-2): NAGVMQNPRHLVRRRGQEARLRCSPMKGHSHVYWYRQLPEEGLKFMVYLQKENIIDESGMPKERFSAEFPKEGPSILRIQQVVRGDSAAYFCASEAGGRTGELFFGEGSRLTVL.

This chain uses TRBV7-2 with TRBJ2-7, with 11 bases that match TRBD2. The trim removed 3 bases at V and 3 bases at J, leaving 4 bases unmatched. This CDR3 comprises 15 residues. Germline V gene sequence: CDR1 SGHTA, CDR2 FQGNSA. CDR3 in amino acids: CASSFLAGGGYEQYF. The CDR3 region has the DNA TGTGCCAGCAGCTTCCTAGCGGGAGGAGGCTACGAGCAGTACTTC. Full variable domain (missing parts from reference TRBV7-2 and TRBJ2-7): GAGVSQSPSNKVTEKGKDVELRCDPISGHTALYWYRQSLGQGLEFLIYFQGNSAPDKSGLPSDRFSAERTGGSVSTLTIQRTQQEDSAVYLCASSFLAGGGYEQYFGPGTRLTVT.

The chain recombines TRBV6-6 with TRBJ1-2, with 9 bases aligning to TRBD1. With 4 bases clipped from V and 7 bases from J, the junction kept 7 bases outside the gene matches. Per the germline V gene, CDR1 is MNHNY and CDR2 is SVGAGI (reference sequence). The CDR3 sequence is 14 residues long. The CDR3 region has the DNA TGTGCCAGCAGTTTACCGGGACAGGGAAGTGGCTACACCTTC. This translates into CASSLPGQGSGYTF.

This clone was seen once. The chain recombines TRBV19 with TRBJ2-7, with D hard to call. Per the germline V gene, CDR1 is LNHDA and CDR2 is SQIVND (reference sequence). The V and J ends lost 9 bases and 3 bases respectively, with 9 bases between them. The CDR3 spans 11 residues. CDR3 DNA sequence: TGTGCCAGCGTTCAGGACTACGAGCAGTACTTC. Its protein product is CASVQDYEQYF.

This clone was detected only a few times. The rearrangement joins TRBV6-1 to TRBJ1-1, with D perhaps TRBD1 (6 bases). Germline V gene lookup returns CDR1 MNHNS and CDR2 SASEGT. Trimming removed 6 bases at V and 11 bases at J, with 22 bases between. The CDR3 contains 14 residues. The DNA for the CDR3 is TGTGCCAGCAGCCCCCTGGGGGGGCCTTGGAGTGCTTTCTTT. Its translation is CASSPLGGPWSAFF.

V and J are TRBV7-9 and TRBJ2-1, with D possibly TRBD1 on 6 matching bases. The CDR3 spans 14 residues. The V end was cut by 3 bases, the J end by 8 bases, with 14 bases between. Germline V gene lookup returns CDR1 SEHNR and CDR2 FQNEAQ (reference sequence). CDR3 sequence (DNA): TGTGCCAGCAGCTTCTCACAGGGCAAGGATGAGCAGTTCTTC. This encodes CASSFSQGKDEQFF.

This rearrangement joins TRBV10-2 to TRBJ2-7; weak D call: TRBD1 (6 bases). The CDR3 is made up of 14 amino acids. Germline CDR1 is WSHSY and CDR2 is SAAADI. Trimming removed 7 bases at V and 3 bases at J, with 16 bases between. The CDR3 spells CASMDPSRGYEQYF. DNA of the CDR3: TGCGCCAGCATGGACCCCTCCAGGGGCTACGAGCAGTACTTC.

The V gene is TRBV19, the J gene TRBJ1-2, with 8 bases identical to TRBD1. V trimming: 6 bases; J trimming: 7 bases; junction bases outside the gene matches: 13. This CDR3 has 15 amino acids. In germline, CDR1 is LNHDA, CDR2 SQIVND (reference sequence). The CDR3 loop reads CASRTRQGQFSGYTF. The CDR3 DNA reads as TGTGCCAGTAGGACCCGACAGGGGCAATTTTCTGGCTACACCTTC.

The V and J genes are TRBV6-1 and TRBJ1-2, with 8 bases matching TRBD1. The V gene end was trimmed by 5 bases and the J gene end by 1 base; junction bases not matched to a gene: 6. CDR3 size: 15 residues. Germline-derived CDR1 and CDR2 are MNHNS and SASEGT. CDR3 sequence (DNA): TGTGCCAGCAGTCCCCGGGACAGGAATAACTATGGCTACACCTTC. Translation gives CASSPRDRNNYGYTF.

The sample holds one count of this clone. As DNA, the CDR3 is TGTGCCAGTAGTCCCCGGGACACCTATGGCTACACCTTC. As protein: CASSPRDTYGYTF. This chain connects TRBV19 to TRBJ1-2; TRBD1 is a possible D gene (6 bases). Germline V gene sequence: CDR1 LNHDA, CDR2 SQIVND (reference sequence). The CDR3 is 13 amino acids. V was trimmed by 5 bases and J by 4 bases, leaving 11 bases between them. Using reference TRBV19 and TRBJ1-2 for the parts outside the CDR3, the full variable domain is DGGITQSPKYLFRKEGQNVTLSCEQNLNHDAMYWYRQDPGQGLRLIYYSQIVNDFQKGDIAEGYSVSREKKESFPLTVTSAQKNPTAFYLCASSPRDTYGYTFGSGTRLTVV.

J is TRBJ1-1 and V is TRBV30, with D uncertain. The length of the CDR3 is 13 residues. The ends were cut back, 1 base at V and 3 bases at J, with 9 bases in the middle. CDR1 and CDR2 from the germline V gene are GTSNPN and SVGIG (reference sequence). The CDR3 DNA follows: TGTGCCTGGAGTGGGGAGGGTCACACTGAAGCTTTCTTT. It encodes CAWSGEGHTEAFF.

The chain uses TRBV5-6 and TRBJ2-3; D is unclear. The CDR3 is 12 residues long. Germline V gives CDR1 SGHDT, CDR2 YYEEEE. The V end lost 4 bases, the J end lost 0 bases, and 3 bases lay between the germline ends. In nucleotides, the CDR3 is TGTGCCAGCAGCCTAAGCACAGATACGCAGTATTTT. This codes for CASSLSTDTQYF.

V usage is TRBV7-2 and J usage is TRBJ2-7; 8 bases match TRBD1. The CDR3 length is 14 residues. Germline CDR1 is SGHTA and CDR2 is FQGNSA. J was trimmed by 4 bases and V by 4 bases; bases with no gene match: 6. The CDR3 DNA reads as TGTGCCAGCAGCTATCCAGGGGGCGGGTACGAGCAGTACTTC. It specifies CASSYPGGGYEQYF.

V gene TRBV29-1 combines with J gene TRBJ1-1; maybe TRBD1 (5 bases). The germline gives CDR1 SQVTM, CDR2 ANQGSEA. This CDR3 is 15 amino acids long. V was clipped by 6 bases and J by 3 bases, with 20 bases between them. CDR3: CSVPLGGPGDTEAFF. CDR3 nucleotide sequence: TGCAGCGTGCCTCTGGGGGGTCCCGGGGACACTGAAGCTTTCTTT.

The V call is TRBV30, the J call TRBJ2-7; tentatively, D is TRBD2 (6 bases). Germline CDR1 GTSNPN, CDR2 SVGIG (reference sequence). V lost 4 bases to trimming and J lost 3 bases, with 10 bases between them. CDR3 size: 12 residues. The chain's CDR3 is CAWTVGGYEQYF. The CDR3 DNA reads as TGTGCCTGGACCGTGGGAGGCTACGAGCAGTACTTC.

The chain uses TRBV15 and TRBJ2-7; possible D gene TRBD2, 5 bases. V gave up 6 bases and J gave up 3 bases, with 12 bases separating them. CDR1 and CDR2 (germline): LNHNV, YYDKDF (reference sequence). The CDR3 loop spans 13 amino acids. The CDR3 DNA reads as TGTGCCACCAGGAGACTAAAAAACTACGAGCAGTACTTC. This translates into CATRRLKNYEQYF.

The V call is TRBV27, the J call TRBJ2-1; D ambiguous. Trimming shortened V by 10 bases and J by 5 bases, and 18 bases separated the two germline ends. Germline V gene data show CDR1 as MNHEY and CDR2 as SMNVEV (reference sequence). The CDR3 runs to 14 residues. CDR3 sequence reads: CATQAYKVHNEQFF. CDR3 sequence (DNA): TGTGCCACCCAGGCCTATAAAGTGCACAATGAGCAGTTCTTC.

The rearrangement links TRBV11-3 to TRBJ1-1, with D unclear. V gave up 3 bases and J gave up 2 bases, with 7 bases separating them. CDR1 and CDR2 (germline): SGHNT, YENEEA. CDR3 size: 13 residues. The CDR3 DNA is TGTGCCAGCAGCTTTAGAGGAAACACTGAAGCTTTCTTT. Translation gives CASSFRGNTEAFF. The full variable domain, its missing parts supplied by reference TRBV11-3 and TRBJ1-1, is EAGVVQSPRYKIIEKKQPVAFWCNPISGHNTLYWYLQNLGQGPELLIRYENEEAVDDSQLPKDRFSAERLKGVDSTLKIQPAELGDSAVYLCASSFRGNTEAFFGQGTRLTVV.

The table lists this clone with a count of one. The chain employs TRBV6-5 and TRBJ2-1; D is unresolved. The ends were cut back, 7 bases at V and 2 bases at J, with 12 bases in the middle. CDR1 MNHEY and CDR2 SVGAGI come from the germline V gene. The CDR3 runs 14 residues. CDR3 in amino acids: CASMGPGTYNEQFF. CDR3 nucleotides: TGTGCCAGCATGGGTCCAGGAACCTACAATGAGCAGTTCTTC.

The rearrangement joins TRBV27 to TRBJ1-1, with D perhaps TRBD1 (5 bases). The germline V gene encodes CDR1 MNHEY and CDR2 SMNVEV (reference sequence). This CDR3 is 12 amino acids long. The V gene lost 3 bases and the J gene lost 8 bases, with 10 bases spanning the gap. CDR3 coding DNA: TGTGCCAGCAGTTTCCAGGGCAGGGAAGCTTTCTTT. This sequence encodes CASSFQGREAFF.

The chain has TRBV7-8 and TRBJ2-5; D is possibly TRBD2 (6 bases). Germline V lookup: CDR1 SGHVS, CDR2 FQNEAQ. The CDR3 sequence is 15 residues long. V lost 5 bases to trimming and J lost 7 bases, with 20 bases between them. The CDR3 sequence: CASSMSGTLEVTQYF. The DNA of the CDR3 is TGTGCCAGCAGCATGTCCGGGACTCTAGAGGTGACCCAGTACTTC.

The genes are TRBV19 and TRBJ2-1; TRBD1 aligns across 8 bases. CDR3 length: 15 residues. Per germline, CDR1 LNHDA and CDR2 SQIVND (reference sequence). V was clipped by 6 bases and J by 7 bases; unmatched bases: 11. For the CDR3, the DNA is TGTGCCAGTAGAAGGGACAGGCAATCCTCGAATGAGCAGTTCTTC. This codes for CASRRDRQSSNEQFF. Based on the CDR3 plus reference TRBV19 and TRBJ2-1, the full variable domain is DGGITQSPKYLFRKEGQNVTLSCEQNLNHDAMYWYRQDPGQGLRLIYYSQIVNDFQKGDIAEGYSVSREKKESFPLTVTSAQKNPTAFYLCASRRDRQSSNEQFFGPGTRLTVL.

This clone appeared a few times. The chain recombines TRBV5-8 with TRBJ1-5, with a tentative D call TRBD1 (6 bases). Trimming removed 6 bases at V and 4 bases at J, with 17 bases between. Germline lookup yields CDR1 SGHTS and CDR2 YDEGEE. This CDR3 region has 15 residues. The CDR3 nucleotides read TGTGCCAGCACCACTCAATGGGGGCTGAATCAGCCCCAGCATTTT. It encodes CASTTQWGLNQPQHF.

The rearrangement joins TRBV18 to TRBJ2-3; 8 nucleotides agree with TRBD2. Per germline, CDR1 KGHSH and CDR2 LQKENI. The CDR3 is made up of 20 amino acids. Losses at the gene ends were 3 bases for V and 5 bases for J; bases not matched to a gene: 22. CDR3 DNA sequence: TGTGCCAGCTCACCGAACGGGGCGGGAGGAGTCCCAGATTCCAAAGATACGCAGTATTTT. This encodes CASSPNGAGGVPDSKDTQYF. The variable domain in full, completed from reference TRBV18 and TRBJ2-3, reads NAGVMQNPRHLVRRRGQEARLRCSPMKGHSHVYWYRQLPEEGLKFMVYLQKENIIDESGMPKERFSAEFPKEGPSILRIQQVVRGDSAAYFCASSPNGAGGVPDSKDTQYFGPGTRLTVL.

The chain carries TRBV5-1 and TRBJ2-1, with TRBD2 identical over 8 bases. The V gene's germline CDR1 is SGHRS and CDR2 YFSETQ. Trimming at V came to 4 bases and at J to 3 bases, leaving 15 bases not matched to a gene. The CDR3 has 18 residues. The CDR3 sequence is CASSPRGGAGVDYNEQFF. CDR3 bases: TGCGCCAGCAGCCCGAGGGGGGGAGCGGGGGTAGACTACAATGAGCAGTTCTTC. The full variable domain, with the rest looked up from reference TRBV5-1 and TRBJ2-1, is KAGVTQTPRYLIKTRGQQVTLSCSPISGHRSVSWYQQTPGQGLQFLFEYFSETQRNKGNFPGRFSGRQFSNSRSEMNVSTLELGDSALYLCASSPRGGAGVDYNEQFFGPGTRLTVL.

The genes are TRBV6-1 and TRBJ1-1, with TRBD1 matching 10 bases. Trimming at V came to 6 bases and at J to 5 bases, leaving 3 bases not matched to a gene. Germline CDR1 is MNHNS and CDR2 is SASEGT. The CDR3 loop spans 13 amino acids. The CDR3 DNA sequence: TGTGCCAGCAGGGGGACAGGGGAAACTGAAGCTTTCTTT. Protein: CASRGTGETEAFF.

The chain carries TRBV28 and TRBJ2-7; D is perhaps TRBD2 (7 bases). The CDR3 extends over 15 amino acids. Trimming stripped 1 base from V and 3 bases from J, with 13 bases between. Per the germline V gene, CDR1 is MDHEN and CDR2 is SYDVKM. The CDR3 protein is CASSLSGGPFYEQYF. DNA of the CDR3: TGTGCCAGCAGTTTATCGGGGGGCCCCTTCTACGAGCAGTACTTC.

The chain combines TRBV4-1 with TRBJ2-7; 10 nucleotides line up with TRBD2. Trimming took 2 bases from V and 0 from J; bases not matched to a gene: 4. Germline CDR1 reads MGHRA; CDR2 reads YSYEKL. CDR3 length: 16 residues. The CDR3 spells CASSQKLAGYSYEQYF. The CDR3 coding sequence is TGCGCCAGCAGCCAAAAACTAGCGGGGTACTCCTACGAGCAGTACTTC.